Detailed here is one T cell receptor beta chain. Its antigen is not identified. CDR1 and CDR2 from the germline V gene are KGHSH and LQKENI. The CDR3 loop spans 13 amino acids. Between the trimmed V and J ends, which lost 3 bases and 1 base, there was a span of 6 bases. These data come from a study of T cell responses to AZD1222 COVID-19 vaccine. Notes on the study in general: Most donors were white British, females outnumbered males, and clonal diversity was possibly underestimated. The study sampled repertoires only after the peak T cell response. Spike-specific TCR breadth rose after two AZD1222 doses, and depth rose as well.

TCRdb's copy holds only in-frame clones and misses some; the assay was immunoSEQ multiplex PCR. The sample shows about 21,000 clones, 82% of them seen only once. The source of this sequence is an adult in good health. The V call is TRBV18, the J call TRBJ1-2, with D maybe TRBD1 (5 bases). Sequenced here: peripheral blood, sampled on day 0 of AZD1222 vaccination. This CDR3 is CASSPTDNYGYTF. The CDR3 DNA reads TGTGCCAGCTCACCGACAGATAACTATGGCTACACCTTC.